Shown below are 21 T cell receptor beta chains from a single sample sequenced in a study of CD8 T cells in Susac syndrome. cDNA came from around 0.5 to 1 ug RNA primed by random hexamers. TCRdb re-derived calls from the immunoSEQ multiplex PCR reads in MiXCR, one entry per CDR3 protein. The sample includes roughly 67,000 distinct CDR3 sequences, approximately 95% of them seen just once. The sample consisted of CD8+ T cells from PBMCs. These receptors originate from a human donor with multiple sclerosis.

This chain uses TRBV27 with TRBJ2-7; 8 bases line up with TRBD1. CDR3 length: 15 residues. Germline assignment: CDR1 MNHEY and CDR2 SMNVEV (reference sequence). V was clipped by 2 bases and J by 6 bases; unmatched bases: 9. The CDR3 bases are TGTGCCAGCAGTTTACCTCCAGACAGGGGTGGCGAGCAGTACTTC. Residues: CASSLPPDRGGEQYF.

The chain joins TRBV13 to TRBJ2-4; D is unresolved. Germline values: CDR1 PRHDT, CDR2 FYEKMQ (reference sequence). The CDR3 contains 14 residues. The CDR3 protein is CANSELLAKNIQYF. CDR3 in DNA: TGTGCAAACTCCGAGCTTCTAGCCAAAAACATTCAGTACTTC.

This chain uses TRBV6-1 with TRBJ2-7; TRBD2 matches 16 bases. Germline CDR1 reads MNHNS; CDR2 reads SASEGT. The CDR3 totals 17 residues. V shed 5 bases, J shed 2 bases, and the junction held 6 bases outside the gene matches. The chain's CDR3 is CASSPGTSGGGTYEQYF. The CDR3 region has the DNA TGTGCCAGCAGTCCCGGGACTAGCGGGGGGGGTACCTACGAGCAGTACTTC.

This clonotype occurred once. The chain recombines TRBV5-4 with TRBJ1-6; perhaps TRBD1 as D (6 bases). The V and J ends lost 4 bases and 8 bases respectively, with 13 bases between them. The germline V gene encodes CDR1 SGHNT and CDR2 YYREEE (reference sequence). There are 14 residues in the CDR3. CDR3 sequence: CASSGTGWDSPLHF. The CDR3 coding sequence is TGTGCCAGCAGCGGCACAGGGTGGGATTCACCCCTCCACTTT.

J is TRBJ1-2 and V is TRBV20-1, with D tentatively TRBD1 (5 bases). The V gene's germline CDR1 is DFQATT and CDR2 SNEGSKA (reference sequence). Trimming shortened V by 1 base and J by 2 bases, and 5 bases separated the two germline ends. This CDR3 is built from 12 residues. For the CDR3, the DNA is TGCAGTGCTAGAGGACAGAACTATGGCTACACCTTC. Its protein is CSARGQNYGYTF.

This chain links TRBV30 with TRBJ2-2; unclear D gene. Germline CDR1 reads GTSNPN; CDR2 reads SVGIG (reference sequence). The CDR3 spans 13 residues. The germline V and J ends were trimmed by 0 bases and 3 bases, with 5 bases remaining between them. CDR3 in DNA: TGTGCCTGGAGTGTACCTGACACCGGGGAGCTGTTTTTT. As protein: CAWSVPDTGELFF.

The CDR3 DNA follows: TGTGCCAGCAGCCAAGGCCCGGGGGGAGGGCTCTGGGGCTACACCTTC. Translation: CASSQGPGGGLWGYTF. The chain couples TRBV3-1 to TRBJ1-2, with a weak D call TRBD1 (5 bases). The CDR3 length is 16 residues. The V and J ends lost 1 base and 8 bases respectively, with 20 bases between them. Germline V gene data show CDR1 as LGHDT and CDR2 as YNNKEL (reference sequence). The whole variable domain, remainder taken from reference TRBV3-1 and TRBJ1-2, is DTAVSQTPKYLVTQMGNDKSIKCEQNLGHDTMYWYKQDSKKFLKIMFSYNNKELIINETVPNRFSPKSPDKAHLNLHINSLELGDSAVYFCASSQGPGGGLWGYTFGSGTRLTVV.

The V call is TRBV5-1, the J call TRBJ1-1; D is possibly TRBD1 (5 bases). CDR1 and CDR2 from the germline V gene are SGHRS and YFSETQ. Trimming cost V 0 bases and J 1 base, with 10 bases left between them. The CDR3 is 15 amino acids. CDR3 sequence (DNA): TGCGCCAGCAGCTTGGGGGTGACAGAGAACACTGAAGCTTTCTTT. Protein sequence: CASSLGVTENTEAFF.

The rearrangement uses TRBV7-9 and TRBJ2-3; the D gene could be TRBD1 or TRBD2 (6 bases each). This CDR3 has 15 residues. Between the trimmed V and J ends, which lost 5 bases and 2 bases, there was a span of 14 bases. The germline gives CDR1 SEHNR, CDR2 FQNEAQ (reference sequence). The CDR3: CASSRVGGLTDTQYF. In DNA, the CDR3 is TGTGCCAGCAGCCGAGTGGGGGGCCTCACAGATACGCAGTATTTT. Looking up the rest from reference TRBV7-9 and TRBJ2-3 gives the full variable domain: DTGVSQNPRHKITKRGQNVTFRCDPISEHNRLYWYRQTLGQGPEFLTYFQNEAQLEKSRLLSDRFSAERPKGSFSTLEIQRTEQGDSAMYLCASSRVGGLTDTQYFGPGTRLTVL.

V gene TRBV29-1 combines with J gene TRBJ2-7, with TRBD1 as a possible D gene (6 bases). There are 13 residues in the CDR3. Germline CDR1 reads SQVTM; CDR2 reads ANQGSEA. Between the trimmed V and J ends, which lost 4 bases and 2 bases, there was a span of 12 bases. CDR3 residues: CSVGSGETYEQYF. The CDR3 nucleotides are TGCAGCGTTGGTTCAGGGGAAACCTACGAGCAGTACTTC.

The rearrangement links TRBV19 to TRBJ2-6; D remains unclear. Per the germline V gene, CDR1 is LNHDA and CDR2 is SQIVND (reference sequence). V lost 5 bases, J lost 0 bases, and 17 bases lay in between. The CDR3 totals 18 residues. The CDR3 bases are TGTGCCAGTAGTCCGGACCCTTCCAAACCCTCTGGGGCCAACGTCCTGACTTTC. Encoded protein: CASSPDPSKPSGANVLTF.

The chain combines TRBV7-9 with TRBJ2-7; possibly TRBD2 for D (6 bases). Between the trimmed V and J ends, which lost 2 bases and 5 bases, there was a span of 10 bases. CDR3 length: 13 residues. Germline CDR1 SEHNR, CDR2 FQNEAQ (reference sequence). CDR3 sequence (DNA): TGTGCCAGCAGCTTACCCGTAGCGGACGAGCAGTACTTC. It codes for CASSLPVADEQYF.

The chain links TRBV27 to TRBJ1-1; D is unresolved. The germline V and J ends were trimmed by 5 bases and 1 base, with 8 bases remaining between them. Germline assignment: CDR1 MNHEY and CDR2 SMNVEV (reference sequence). The CDR3 extends over 13 amino acids. The CDR3 loop reads CASSPSSNTEAFF. The CDR3 DNA is TGTGCCAGCAGTCCCTCATCGAACACTGAAGCTTTCTTT.

V gene TRBV5-6 combines with J gene TRBJ1-2, with 10 positions matching TRBD1. CDR1 and CDR2 (germline): SGHDT, YYEEEE. V trimming: 5 bases; J trimming: 3 bases; junction bases outside the gene matches: 7. CDR3 length: 15 amino acids. CDR3 in amino acids: CASRSGQGPHYGYTF. The CDR3 DNA sequence: TGTGCCAGCAGATCGGGACAGGGGCCGCACTATGGCTACACCTTC.

This clonotype was counted once. The chain joins TRBV6-2 or TRBV6-3 to TRBJ1-2; no firm D call. Trimming pared 4 bases from V and 7 bases from J, leaving 13 bases between. CDR1 and CDR2 (germline): MNHEY, SVGEGT. CDR3 size: 13 residues. CDR3 nucleotides: TGTGCCAGCAGTTCCTTCCCGTCGGGTGGCTACACCTTC. Protein sequence: CASSSFPSGGYTF.

The chain links TRBV5-4 to TRBJ1-5; 8 bases agree with TRBD1. The CDR3 is 13 amino acids. Trimming at V came to 3 bases and at J to 7 bases, leaving 3 bases not matched to a gene. CDR1 is SGHNT and CDR2 is YYREEE in the germline V gene (reference sequence). CDR3: CASSWGTGQPQHF. CDR3 bases: TGTGCCAGCAGCTGGGGGACAGGACAGCCCCAGCATTTT.

The CDR3: CSVEGDRVYEQYF. The CDR3 DNA reads TGCAGCGTTGAAGGGGACAGAGTCTACGAGCAGTACTTC. The chain employs TRBV29-1 and TRBJ2-7; 7 nucleotides line up with TRBD1. CDR1 SQVTM and CDR2 ANQGSEA come from the germline V gene. J gave up 3 bases and V 1 base, and 3 bases lay outside the gene matches. The CDR3 sequence is 13 residues long.

The chain links TRBV18 to TRBJ1-3; D is uncertain. Trimming pared 2 bases from V and 1 base from J, leaving 12 bases between. This CDR3 is built from 16 residues. Per germline, CDR1 KGHSH and CDR2 LQKENI. Here the CDR3 reads CASSPDSVGSGNTIYF. CDR3 DNA: TGTGCCAGCTCACCAGACTCAGTAGGGTCTGGAAACACCATATATTTT.

V gene TRBV29-1 combines with J gene TRBJ2-7; D not certain. Deletions cut 5 bases from V and 1 base from J, with 12 bases between. Germline V gives CDR1 SQVTM, CDR2 ANQGSEA. The CDR3 has 13 amino acids. The DNA for the CDR3 is TGCAGCGTTCAGGCTGCTGAATCCTACGAGCAGTACTTC. Translating it yields CSVQAAESYEQYF.

The J gene is TRBJ2-1, the V gene TRBV29-1; 9 bases match TRBD2. J lost 6 bases, V lost 2 bases, and 5 bases had no gene match. Germline lookup yields CDR1 SQVTM and CDR2 ANQGSEA. The CDR3 sequence is 14 residues long. The CDR3, as DNA: TGCAGCGTTGAATTGGCGGGGGGGCTCAATGAGCAGTTCTTC. As protein: CSVELAGGLNEQFF.

This clonotype was seen a single time. The chain combines TRBV2 with TRBJ2-1, with unresolved D. Deletions cut 4 bases from V and 8 bases from J, with 3 bases between. This CDR3 contains 10 residues. Germline CDR1 reads SNHLY; CDR2 reads FYNNEI. CDR3 sequence (DNA): TGTGCCAGCAGTGGGGATGAGCAGTTCTTC. Translating gives CASSGDEQFF.